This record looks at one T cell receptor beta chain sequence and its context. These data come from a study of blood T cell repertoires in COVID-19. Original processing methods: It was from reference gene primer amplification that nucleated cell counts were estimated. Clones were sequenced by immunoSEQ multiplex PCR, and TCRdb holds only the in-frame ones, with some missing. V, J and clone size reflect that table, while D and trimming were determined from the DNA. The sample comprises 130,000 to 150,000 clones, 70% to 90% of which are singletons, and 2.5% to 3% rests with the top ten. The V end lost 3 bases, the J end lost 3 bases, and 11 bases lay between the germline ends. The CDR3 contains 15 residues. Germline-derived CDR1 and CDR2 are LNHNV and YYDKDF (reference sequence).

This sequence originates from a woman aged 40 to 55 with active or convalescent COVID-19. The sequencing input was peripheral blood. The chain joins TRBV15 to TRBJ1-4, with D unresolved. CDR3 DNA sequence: TGTGCCACCAGCAGGGAAGTCGGGGCTAATGAAAAACTGTTTTTT. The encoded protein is CATSREVGANEKLFF. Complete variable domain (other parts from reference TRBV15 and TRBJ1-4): DAMVIQNPRYQVTQFGKPVTLSCSQTLNHNVMYWYQQKSSQAPKLLFHYYDKDFNNEADTPDNFQSRRPNTSFCFLDIRSPGLGDTAMYLCATSREVGANEKLFFGSGTQLSVL.